This T cell receptor (beta chain) was obtained from a study of T-cell memory formation after mild COVID-19. General observations from the study: Proof of SARS-CoV-2 specificity was absent for the second-wave clones that crested on day 37. Contracting CD8+ clones were enriched in EMRA, CD4+ mainly in CM and EM.

From the 5' RACE reads, TCRdb called clonotypes with MiXCR, one entry per CDR3 protein. In the table there are fewer than 250,000 distinct CDR3 sequences, roughly a tenth of which are singletons. The germline CDR1 and CDR2 sequences are SGHTA and FQGNSA. Trimming removed 2 bases from V and 7 bases from J, with 9 bases in between. The CDR3 sequence is 14 residues long. As to this clonotype: Its specificity is unknown.

The receptor was derived from a man younger than 30 who had mild COVID-19 (a few samples of this study predate the infection). Cell type and time point are not known. V and J are TRBV7-2 and TRBJ1-6, with no clear D. Specimen: PBMCs or a T cell subset sorted from them (not recorded which). The CDR3 bases are TGTGCCAGCAGCTTAAGGCCTTGGAATTCACCCCTCCACTTT. Protein product: CASSLRPWNSPLHF.